The clone carrying this TCR beta chain showed up just once. This entry belongs to a study of control samples from healthy donors and cancer patients. The germline V gene encodes CDR1 SGHNT and CDR2 YYREEE (reference sequence). This CDR3 contains 15 residues. The germline V and J ends were trimmed by 3 bases and 3 bases, with 13 bases remaining between them. The data were produced by immunoSEQ multiplex PCR, yet TCRdb's version contains in-frame clones alone and is incomplete. The table has 170,000 or so clones, approximately 92% seen once. The sample taken for sequencing was blood. The TCR originated in a man between 18 and 35 years old in good health. The gene calls are TRBV5-4 and TRBJ2-4; D is perhaps TRBD1 (5 bases). CDR3 protein: CASSSQSGNKNIQYF. Here the CDR3 DNA reads TGTGCCAGCAGCTCACAGTCAGGGAACAAAAACATTCAGTACTTC.